Listed here is a single T cell receptor (beta chain). The length of the CDR3 is 15 residues. Unmatched junction bases numbered 6, after V lost 5 bases and J lost 7 bases. The germline CDR1 and CDR2 sequences are SGHTA and FQGNSA. This entry is derived from a study of T cell changes during pregnancy in multiple sclerosis. Some clones are missing from TCRdb's copy, which holds only in-frame ones; the method was immunoSEQ multiplex PCR. Counted here are 75,000 to 100,000 clones, 91% occurring once; the ten biggest clones make up about 1.7%. Sequences were derived from peripheral blood, sampled after pregnancy. The TCR sequence derives from a female donor in good health, enrolled as a control in a pregnancy study. V is TRBV7-2 and J is TRBJ1-6; TRBD1 matches 9 bases. The CDR3 spells CASSTLQGANSPLHF. The CDR3 DNA reads TGTGCCAGCAGCACGCTACAGGGGGCCAATTCACCCCTCCACTTT.